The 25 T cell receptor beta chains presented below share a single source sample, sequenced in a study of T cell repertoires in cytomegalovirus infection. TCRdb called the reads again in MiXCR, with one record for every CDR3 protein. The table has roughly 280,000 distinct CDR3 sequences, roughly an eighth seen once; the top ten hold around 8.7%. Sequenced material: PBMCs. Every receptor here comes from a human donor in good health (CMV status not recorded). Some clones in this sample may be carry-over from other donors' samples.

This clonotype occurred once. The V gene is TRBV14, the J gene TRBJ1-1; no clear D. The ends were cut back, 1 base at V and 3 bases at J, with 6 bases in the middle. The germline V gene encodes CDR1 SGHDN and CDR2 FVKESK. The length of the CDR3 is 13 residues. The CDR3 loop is CASSQGLYTEAFF. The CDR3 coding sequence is TGTGCCAGCAGCCAAGGCTTATACACTGAAGCTTTCTTT.

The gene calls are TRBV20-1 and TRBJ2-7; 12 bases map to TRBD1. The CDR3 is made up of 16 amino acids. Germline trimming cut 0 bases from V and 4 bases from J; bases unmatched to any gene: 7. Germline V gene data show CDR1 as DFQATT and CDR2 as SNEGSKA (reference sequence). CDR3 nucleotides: TGCAGTGCTAGAGACCTCCGGGACAGGGGGCTGTACGAGCAGTACTTC. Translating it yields CSARDLRDRGLYEQYF.

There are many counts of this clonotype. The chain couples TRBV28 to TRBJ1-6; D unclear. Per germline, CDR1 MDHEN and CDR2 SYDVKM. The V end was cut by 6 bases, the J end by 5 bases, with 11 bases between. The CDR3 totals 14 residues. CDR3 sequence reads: CASSQVGDNSPLHF. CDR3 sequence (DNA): TGTGCCAGCAGCCAGGTCGGGGATAATTCACCCCTCCACTTT.

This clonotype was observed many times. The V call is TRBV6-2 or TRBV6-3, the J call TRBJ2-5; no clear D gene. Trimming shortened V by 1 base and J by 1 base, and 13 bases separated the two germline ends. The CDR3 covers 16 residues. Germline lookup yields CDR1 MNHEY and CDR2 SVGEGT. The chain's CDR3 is CASSYYGITIQETQYF. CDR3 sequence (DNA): TGTGCCAGCAGTTACTACGGTATTACGATCCAAGAGACCCAGTACTTC.

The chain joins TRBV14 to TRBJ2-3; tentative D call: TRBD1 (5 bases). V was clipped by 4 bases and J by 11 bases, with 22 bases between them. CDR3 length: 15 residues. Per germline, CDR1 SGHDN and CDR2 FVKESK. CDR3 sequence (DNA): TGTGCCAGCAGCCTCAGGACAAGGACCCTCACGGGGCAGTATTTT. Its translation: CASSLRTRTLTGQYF. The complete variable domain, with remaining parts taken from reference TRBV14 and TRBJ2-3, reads EAGVTQFPSHSVIEKGQTVTLRCDPISGHDNLYWYRRVMGKEIKFLLHFVKESKQDESGMPNNRFLAERTGGTYSTLKVQPAELEDSGVYFCASSLRTRTLTGQYFGPGTRLTVL.

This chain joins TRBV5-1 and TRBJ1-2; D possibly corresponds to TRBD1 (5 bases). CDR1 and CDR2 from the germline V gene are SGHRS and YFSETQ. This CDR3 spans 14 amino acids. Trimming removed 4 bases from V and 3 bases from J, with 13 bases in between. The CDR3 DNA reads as TGCGCCAGCAGCCCGTACACGGGGGACTATGGCTACACCTTC. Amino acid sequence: CASSPYTGDYGYTF.

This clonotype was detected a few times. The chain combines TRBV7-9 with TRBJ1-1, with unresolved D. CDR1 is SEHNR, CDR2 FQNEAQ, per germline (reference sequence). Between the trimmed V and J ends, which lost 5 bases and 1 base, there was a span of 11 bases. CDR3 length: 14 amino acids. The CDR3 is CASSLPRGNTEAFF. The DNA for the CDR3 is TGTGCCAGCAGCCTACCCCGGGGGAACACTGAAGCTTTCTTT.

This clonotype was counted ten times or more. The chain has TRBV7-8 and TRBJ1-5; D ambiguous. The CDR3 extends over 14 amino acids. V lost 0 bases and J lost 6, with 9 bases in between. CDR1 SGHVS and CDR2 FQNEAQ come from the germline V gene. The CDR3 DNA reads TGTGCCAGCAGCTTAGCAGGGATAGGTCAGCCCCAGCATTTT. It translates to CASSLAGIGQPQHF.

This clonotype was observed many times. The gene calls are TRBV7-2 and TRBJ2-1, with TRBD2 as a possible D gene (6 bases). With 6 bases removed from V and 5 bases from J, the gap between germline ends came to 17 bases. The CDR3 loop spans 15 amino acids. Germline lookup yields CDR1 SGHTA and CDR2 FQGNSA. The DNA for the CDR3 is TGTGCCAGCAGAGGGCTAGCGCCGCTCAACAATGAGCAGTTCTTC. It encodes CASRGLAPLNNEQFF.

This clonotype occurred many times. CDR3 in amino acids: CASSSSGTRSTGELFF. The CDR3 DNA is TGTGCCAGCAGCTCATCCGGGACTAGAAGTACCGGGGAGCTGTTTTTT. The chain is built from TRBV7-2 and TRBJ2-2, with 8 nucleotides matching TRBD2. The CDR3 totals 16 residues. The germline CDR1 and CDR2 sequences are SGHTA and FQGNSA. J gave up 5 bases and V 4 bases, and 9 bases lay outside the gene matches.

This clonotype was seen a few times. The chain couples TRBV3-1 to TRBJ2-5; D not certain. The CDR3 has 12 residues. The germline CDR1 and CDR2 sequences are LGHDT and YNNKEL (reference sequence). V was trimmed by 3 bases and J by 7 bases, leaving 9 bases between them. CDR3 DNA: TGTGCCAGCAGCCATGGGATTGGGACCCAGTACTTC. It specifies CASSHGIGTQYF.

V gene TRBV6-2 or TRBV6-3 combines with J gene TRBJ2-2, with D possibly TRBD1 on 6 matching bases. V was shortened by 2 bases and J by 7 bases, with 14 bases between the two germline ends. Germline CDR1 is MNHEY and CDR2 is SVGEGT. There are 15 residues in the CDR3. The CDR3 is CASSYNGGQYGELFF. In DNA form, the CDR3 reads TGTGCCAGCAGTTACAACGGCGGACAGTACGGGGAGCTGTTTTTT.

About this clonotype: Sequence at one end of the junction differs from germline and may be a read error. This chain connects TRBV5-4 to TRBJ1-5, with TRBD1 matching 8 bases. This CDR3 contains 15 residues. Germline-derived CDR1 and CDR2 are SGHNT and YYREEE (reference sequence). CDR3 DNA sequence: TGTGTCAGCAGCGTTGACAGGGGTCTAAATCAGCCCCAGCATTTT. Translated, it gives CVSSVDRGLNQPQHF. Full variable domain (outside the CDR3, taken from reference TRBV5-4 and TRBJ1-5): ETGVTQSPTHLIKTRGQQVTLRCSSQSGHNTVSWYQQALGQGPQFIFQYYREEENGRGNFPPRFSGLQFPNYSSELNVNALELDDSALYLCVSSVDRGLNQPQHFGDGTRLSIL.

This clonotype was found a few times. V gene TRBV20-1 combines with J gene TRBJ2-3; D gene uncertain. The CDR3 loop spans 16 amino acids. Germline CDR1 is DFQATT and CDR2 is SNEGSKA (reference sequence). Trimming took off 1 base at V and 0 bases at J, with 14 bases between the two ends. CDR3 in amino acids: CSARVVGARSTDTQYF. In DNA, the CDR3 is TGCAGTGCTAGAGTGGTAGGAGCGCGAAGCACAGATACGCAGTATTTT.

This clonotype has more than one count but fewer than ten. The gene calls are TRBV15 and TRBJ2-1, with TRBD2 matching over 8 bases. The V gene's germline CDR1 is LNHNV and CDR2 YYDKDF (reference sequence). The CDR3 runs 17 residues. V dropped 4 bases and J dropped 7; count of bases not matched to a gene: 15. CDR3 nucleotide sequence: TGTGCCACCAGCACTCTCAGCGGGGGCACTCTGTGGAATGAGCAGTTCTTC. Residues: CATSTLSGGTLWNEQFF.

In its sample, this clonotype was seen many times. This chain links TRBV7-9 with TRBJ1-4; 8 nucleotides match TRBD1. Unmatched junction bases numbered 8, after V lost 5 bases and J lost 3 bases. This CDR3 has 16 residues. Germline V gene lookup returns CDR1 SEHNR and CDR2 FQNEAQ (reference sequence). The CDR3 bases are TGTGCCAGCAGCACCCTCAGGGGGCGGCCTAATGAAAAACTGTTTTTT. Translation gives CASSTLRGRPNEKLFF.

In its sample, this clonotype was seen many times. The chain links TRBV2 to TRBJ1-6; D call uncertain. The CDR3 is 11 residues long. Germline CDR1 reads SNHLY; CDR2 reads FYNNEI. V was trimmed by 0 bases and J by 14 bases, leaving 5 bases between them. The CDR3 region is CASSEAQTLHF. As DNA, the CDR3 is TGTGCCAGCAGTGAAGCGCAAACCCTCCACTTT.

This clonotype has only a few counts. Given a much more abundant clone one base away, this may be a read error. The CDR3: CASRDYSNQPQHF. In DNA, the CDR3 is TGTGCCAGCAGAGATTATAGCAATCAGCCCCAGCATTTT. The chain carries TRBV2 and TRBJ1-5; D is ambiguous. The CDR3 runs 13 residues. The germline V gene encodes CDR1 SNHLY and CDR2 FYNNEI. Trimming took 6 bases from V and 0 from J, leaving 6 bases between them. Complete variable domain (other parts from reference TRBV2 and TRBJ1-5): EPEVTQTPSHQVTQMGQEVILRCVPISNHLYFYWYRQILGQKVEFLVSFYNNEISEKSEIFDDQFSVERPDGSNFTLKIRSTKLEDSAMYFCASRDYSNQPQHFGDGTRLSIL.

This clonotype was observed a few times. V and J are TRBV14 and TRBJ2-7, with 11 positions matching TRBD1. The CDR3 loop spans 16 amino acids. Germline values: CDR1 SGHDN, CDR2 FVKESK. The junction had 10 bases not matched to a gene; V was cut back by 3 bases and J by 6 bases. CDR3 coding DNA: TGTGCCAGCAGCCAGCACTCCGGGACAGGGGGAGTCGAGCAGTACTTC. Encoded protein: CASSQHSGTGGVEQYF. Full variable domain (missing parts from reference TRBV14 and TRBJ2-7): EAGVTQFPSHSVIEKGQTVTLRCDPISGHDNLYWYRRVMGKEIKFLLHFVKESKQDESGMPNNRFLAERTGGTYSTLKVQPAELEDSGVYFCASSQHSGTGGVEQYFGPGTRLTVT.

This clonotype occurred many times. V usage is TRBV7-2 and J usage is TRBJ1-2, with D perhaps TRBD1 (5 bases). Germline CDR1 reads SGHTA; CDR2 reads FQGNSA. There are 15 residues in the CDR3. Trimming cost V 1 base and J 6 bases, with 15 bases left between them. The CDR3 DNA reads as TGTGCCAGCAGCTTAGGCGACAGAATCCTCGATGGCTACACCTTC. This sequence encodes CASSLGDRILDGYTF. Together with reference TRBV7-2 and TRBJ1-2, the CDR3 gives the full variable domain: GAGVSQSPSNKVTEKGKDVELRCDPISGHTALYWYRQSLGQGLEFLIYFQGNSAPDKSGLPSDRFSAERTGGSVSTLTIQRTQQEDSAVYLCASSLGDRILDGYTFGSGTRLTVV.

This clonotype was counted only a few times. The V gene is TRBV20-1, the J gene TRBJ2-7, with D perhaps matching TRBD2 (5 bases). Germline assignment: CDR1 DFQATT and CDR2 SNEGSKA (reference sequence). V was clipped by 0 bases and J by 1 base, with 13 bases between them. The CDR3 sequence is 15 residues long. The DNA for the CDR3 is TGCAGTGCTAGAGATCAACAGCGGTCTTCCTACGAGCAGTACTTC. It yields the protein CSARDQQRSSYEQYF.

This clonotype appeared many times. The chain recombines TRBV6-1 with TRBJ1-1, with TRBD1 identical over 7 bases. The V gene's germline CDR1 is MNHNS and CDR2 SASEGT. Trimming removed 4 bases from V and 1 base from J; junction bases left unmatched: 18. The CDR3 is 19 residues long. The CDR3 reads CASSGGMRDSLFWNTEAFF. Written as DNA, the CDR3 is TGTGCCAGCAGTGGAGGGATGCGGGACAGTCTTTTCTGGAACACTGAAGCTTTCTTT.

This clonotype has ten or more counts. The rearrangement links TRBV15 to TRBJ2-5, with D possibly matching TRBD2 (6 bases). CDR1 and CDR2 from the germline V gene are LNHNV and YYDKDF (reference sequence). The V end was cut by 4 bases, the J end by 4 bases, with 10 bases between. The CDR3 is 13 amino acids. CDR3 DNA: TGTGCCACCAGCAATATCGGGGGAGAGACCCAGTACTTC. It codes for CATSNIGGETQYF. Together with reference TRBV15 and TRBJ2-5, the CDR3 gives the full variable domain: DAMVIQNPRYQVTQFGKPVTLSCSQTLNHNVMYWYQQKSSQAPKLLFHYYDKDFNNEADTPDNFQSRRPNTSFCFLDIRSPGLGDTAMYLCATSNIGGETQYFGPGTRLLVL.

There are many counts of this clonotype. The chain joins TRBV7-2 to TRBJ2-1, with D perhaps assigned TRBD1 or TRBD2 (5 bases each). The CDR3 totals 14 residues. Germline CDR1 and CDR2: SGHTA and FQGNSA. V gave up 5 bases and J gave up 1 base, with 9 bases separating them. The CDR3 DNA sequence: TGTGCCAGCAGCGTCGGGGCTTCCTACAATGAGCAGTTCTTC. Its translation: CASSVGASYNEQFF. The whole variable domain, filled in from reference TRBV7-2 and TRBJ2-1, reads GAGVSQSPSNKVTEKGKDVELRCDPISGHTALYWYRQSLGQGLEFLIYFQGNSAPDKSGLPSDRFSAERTGGSVSTLTIQRTQQEDSAVYLCASSVGASYNEQFFGPGTRLTVL.

The CDR3 nucleotides are TGCGCCAGCGGGGGAGGTCCGCGTCAGCCCCAGCATTTT. It is translated as CASGGGPRQPQHF. The chain couples TRBV10-2 to TRBJ1-5, with a tentative D call TRBD1 (5 bases). The CDR3 covers 13 residues. Germline V gene data show CDR1 as WSHSY and CDR2 as SAAADI. The V and J ends lost 8 bases and 6 bases respectively, with 14 bases between them.